This TCR beta chain was identified during a study of radiation and T cells in renal cell carcinoma. Study outcomes and limitations: Without pretreatment biopsies, baseline tumor clonotype presence was undetermined. In blood, top tumor clones expanded by 2 weeks, shrinking by 4.

V lost 4 bases to trimming and J lost 1 base, with 7 bases between them. From germline, CDR1 is MGHDK and CDR2 SYGVNS. The CDR3 is 13 amino acids. Sequenced by immunoSEQ multiplex PCR; TCRdb stores in-frame clones only, minus some. The sample lists around 170,000 clones; 88% were seen once. As regards this clone: Its antigen is undetermined.

Noted time point: blood 4 weeks post-SBRT, at nephrectomy. Noted treatment: 15 Gy SBRT to primary tumor, nephrectomy 4 weeks later. Nephrectomy followed 15 Gy stereotactic body radiation by 4 weeks. The V call is TRBV25-1, the J call TRBJ1-2; D unclear. This specimen consisted of blood, obtained from a patient whose treatment included radiotherapy and nephrectomy. This receptor was identified in a woman in her 50s with renal cell carcinoma. CDR3 nucleotide sequence: TGTGCCAGCAGTGTAGCCATTAACTATGGCTACACCTTC. This codes for CASSVAINYGYTF.